The 20 T cell receptor beta chains below all came from one sample that was sequenced in a study of blood T cell repertoires in COVID-19. Clones were sequenced by immunoSEQ multiplex PCR, and TCRdb holds only the in-frame ones, with some missing. The top ten hold more than 6.5% of the sample, which has roughly 230,000 clones, around 83% seen once. Sequences were obtained from peripheral blood. Receptors were obtained from a man aged 35 to 55 with active or convalescent COVID-19.

This chain joins TRBV6-1 and TRBJ1-3, with 7 bases matching TRBD1. Germline loops: CDR1 MNHNS, CDR2 SASEGT. CDR3 length equals 16 residues. The V and J ends lost 2 bases and 4 bases, in that order; junction bases with no gene match: 8. CDR3 DNA sequence: TGTGCCAGCAGTGAATGGGGGGACAGAATCGGAAACACCATATATTTT. Protein: CASSEWGDRIGNTIYF.

Only one count was recorded for this clone. This chain connects TRBV18 to TRBJ1-1; tentative D call: TRBD1 (5 bases). This CDR3 comprises 15 residues. The ends were cut back, 2 bases at V and 3 bases at J, with 13 bases in the middle. CDR1 and CDR2 from the germline V gene are KGHSH and LQKENI. The DNA of the CDR3 is TGTGCCAGCTCACCAACGCAGGGATCGTACACTGAAGCTTTCTTT. This translates into CASSPTQGSYTEAFF.

The chain joins TRBV5-1 to TRBJ2-2, with 11 bases identical to TRBD2. J was trimmed by 2 bases and V by 4 bases; bases with no gene match: 4. Per the germline V gene, CDR1 is SGHRS and CDR2 is YFSETQ. This CDR3 is 16 amino acids long. Written as DNA, the CDR3 is TGCGCCAGCAGCATTAGCGGGGGGGCTAACACCGGGGAGCTGTTTTTT. Protein sequence: CASSISGGANTGELFF.

The V gene is TRBV14, the J gene TRBJ2-7, with D possibly being TRBD2 (6 bases). The CDR3 runs 14 residues. Deletions cut 4 bases from V and 5 bases from J, with 15 bases between. CDR1 is SGHDN and CDR2 is FVKESK in the germline V gene. The DNA for the CDR3 is TGTGCCAGCAGCCCCCTGGGGGGTTGGAACGAGCAGTACTTC. Residues: CASSPLGGWNEQYF.

This clone was seen a single time. The V gene is TRBV15, the J gene TRBJ2-7; D perhaps matches TRBD2 (5 bases). Germline CDR1 and CDR2: LNHNV and YYDKDF (reference sequence). Trimming stripped 0 bases from V and 12 bases from J, with 15 bases between. The CDR3 extends over 13 amino acids. CDR3 DNA sequence: TGTGCCACCAGCAGAGATGAGGGTTCTATTCGGTACTTC. Translating it yields CATSRDEGSIRYF.

The chain is built from TRBV4-2 and TRBJ2-3; a possible D gene is TRBD1 (6 bases). The germline CDR1 and CDR2 sequences are LGHNA and YNFKEQ. The CDR3 is 16 residues long. With 0 bases removed from V and 2 bases from J, the gap between germline ends came to 12 bases. The CDR3 sequence is CASSQERGGPTDTQYF. The CDR3 DNA sequence: TGTGCCAGCAGCCAAGAGCGAGGGGGTCCCACAGATACGCAGTATTTT.

The chain carries TRBV3-1 (or the pseudogene TRBV3-2) and TRBJ1-2; D unclear. V shed 2 bases and J shed 8 bases, with 18 bases lying between them. CDR1 LGHDT and CDR2 YNNKEL come from the germline V gene (reference sequence). The CDR3 consists of 15 residues. As DNA, the CDR3 is TGTGCCAGCAGCCAACGGACGGGAGGTCGGGAGGGCTACACCTTC. It translates to CASSQRTGGREGYTF.

The table lists this clone with a count of one. The chain couples TRBV30 to TRBJ1-2; TRBD1 is a possible D gene (5 bases). The CDR3 length is 13 residues. The germline V gene encodes CDR1 GTSNPN and CDR2 SVGIG (reference sequence). V was shortened by 3 bases and J by 2 bases, with 10 bases between the two germline ends. CDR3 bases: TGTGCCTGGAGGGGGCCCGGGAACTATGGCTACACCTTC. Translating gives CAWRGPGNYGYTF.

The chain is built from TRBV4-3 and TRBJ1-1, with 7 bases aligning to TRBD1. CDR1 and CDR2 (germline): LGHNA, YSLEER. Trimming removed 0 bases from V and 1 base from J; junction bases left unmatched: 5. The CDR3 sequence is 16 residues long. The CDR3 here is CASSQEHGTANTEAFF. CDR3 in DNA: TGCGCCAGCAGCCAAGAGCACGGGACAGCGAACACTGAAGCTTTCTTT.

This clone was seen only a few times. This chain uses TRBV25-1 with TRBJ1-4, with D tentatively TRBD1 (5 bases). Trimming left V 1 base short and J 4 bases short, with 13 bases between. The CDR3 runs 16 residues. CDR1 MGHDK and CDR2 SYGVNS come from the germline V gene. CDR3 DNA: TGTGCCAGCAGTGAATGGGGGACCGGGGGTAATGAAAAACTGTTTTTT. This encodes CASSEWGTGGNEKLFF. Variable domain in full (rest from reference TRBV25-1 and TRBJ1-4): EADIYQTPRYLVIGTGKKITLECSQTMGHDKMYWYQQDPGMELHLIHYSYGVNSTEKGDLSSESTVSRIRTEHFPLTLESARPSHTSQYLCASSEWGTGGNEKLFFGSGTQLSVL.

The V and J genes are TRBV6-9 and TRBJ1-2; unclear D gene. The germline V and J ends were trimmed by 3 bases and 8 bases, with 4 bases remaining between them. The CDR3 sequence is 10 residues long. The germline gives CDR1 MNHGY, CDR2 SVAAGI. The CDR3 region is CASSYTGYTF. The CDR3 bases are TGTGCCAGCAGTTACACAGGCTACACCTTC.

The table lists this clone with a count of one. This chain joins TRBV30 and TRBJ2-1, with TRBD2 identical over 8 bases. CDR1 is GTSNPN, CDR2 SVGIG, per germline (reference sequence). With V trimmed by 4 bases and J by 3 bases, 8 bases remained unmatched. The CDR3 extends over 15 amino acids. The DNA for the CDR3 is TGTGCCTGGACCTCCTCGCTAGCGGGCTACAATGAGCAGTTCTTC. This encodes CAWTSSLAGYNEQFF.

The genes are TRBV4-1 and TRBJ2-1; D is ambiguous. The V gene lost 0 bases and the J gene lost 1 base, with 13 bases spanning the gap. From germline, CDR1 is MGHRA and CDR2 YSYEKL. The CDR3 runs to 17 residues. This CDR3 is CASSQEPPEVSYNEQFF. The CDR3 DNA reads as TGCGCCAGCAGCCAAGAGCCCCCAGAGGTGTCCTACAATGAGCAGTTCTTC.

This clone was seen a single time. One end of the junction is discordant with germline, which a read error may explain. The chain is built from TRBV7-2 and TRBJ2-7; TRBD1 matches 8 bases. CDR1 is SGHTA and CDR2 is FQGNSA in the germline V gene. The CDR3 length is 16 residues. The CDR3 coding sequence is TGTGCCAGCAACCCTGGCCCGGGACAGGCCTCCGACGAGCAGTACTTC. Its translation is CASNPGPGQASDEQYF.

The chain uses TRBV18 and TRBJ1-6; a weak D match, TRBD1 (6 bases). Germline V lookup: CDR1 KGHSH, CDR2 LQKENI. V was pared by 1 base and J by 7 bases, with 8 bases between. The CDR3 consists of 14 residues. CDR3 region: CASSPQGENSPLHF. CDR3 bases: TGTGCCAGCTCACCACAGGGGGAAAATTCACCCCTCCACTTT.

The gene calls are TRBV30 and TRBJ1-3; D is possibly TRBD1 (5 bases). V was pared by 0 bases and J by 7 bases, with 7 bases between. Germline V CDR1 and CDR2: GTSNPN, SVGIG (reference sequence). This CDR3 comprises 12 residues. CDR3 sequence reads: CAWSVPGNTIYF. In DNA form, the CDR3 reads TGTGCCTGGAGTGTACCAGGGAACACCATATATTTT.

This chain links TRBV28 with TRBJ1-1; D is perhaps TRBD1 (5 bases). The CDR3 sequence is 14 residues long. V was clipped by 4 bases and J by 1 base, with 10 bases between them. From germline, CDR1 is MDHEN and CDR2 SYDVKM. As DNA, the CDR3 is TGTGCCAGCAGTTCAGAGACAGCGAACACTGAAGCTTTCTTT. Translating it yields CASSSETANTEAFF.

The chain uses TRBV7-9 and TRBJ2-1; 10 positions agree with TRBD2. Unmatched junction bases numbered 4, after V lost 5 bases and J lost 3 bases. Germline lookup yields CDR1 SEHNR and CDR2 FQNEAQ (reference sequence). The CDR3 consists of 15 residues. The CDR3 loop is CASSRQREGYNEQFF. The CDR3 DNA follows: TGTGCCAGCAGCCGTCAGCGGGAGGGCTACAATGAGCAGTTCTTC.

This sequence joins TRBV30 and TRBJ2-1, with D hard to call. The CDR3 spans 13 residues. V was trimmed by 4 bases and J by 1 base, leaving 8 bases between them. CDR1 is GTSNPN, CDR2 SVGIG, per germline (reference sequence). Here the CDR3 reads CAWTRLSYNEQFF. The CDR3 nucleotides are TGTGCCTGGACTCGTCTGTCCTACAATGAGCAGTTCTTC. The variable domain in full, completed from reference TRBV30 and TRBJ2-1, reads SQTIHQWPATLVQPVGSPLSLECTVEGTSNPNLYWYRQAAGRGLQLLFYSVGIGQISSEVPQNLSASRPQDRQFILSSKKLLLSDSGFYLCAWTRLSYNEQFFGPGTRLTVL.

The rearrangement joins TRBV7-3 to TRBJ2-7, with 10 bases fitting TRBD2. The CDR3 has 15 amino acids. The germline V gene has CDR1 SGHTA and CDR2 FQGTGA. J lost 4 bases, V lost 1 base, and 4 bases had no gene match. CDR3 sequence reads: CASSLMGAGGYEQYF. In DNA, the CDR3 is TGTGCCAGCAGCTTAATGGGAGCGGGAGGGTACGAGCAGTACTTC.